This is a list of T cell receptor beta chains from one sample in a study of control samples from healthy donors and cancer patients. Profiled with immunoSEQ multiplex PCR; TCRdb holds only in-frame clones, not every one. The sample lists 190,000 or so clones, over 80% occurring once. Specimen: blood. These receptors were collected from a man between 18 and 29 years old in good health. The CDR3 runs from the conserved cysteine through the conserved F or W. D genes are given only for firm matches. Size is stated for part of the rows, as once, few or many counts, or as a class when the clone is expanded.

J gene | clone size | V gene | D gene | CDR3 protein | CDR3 DNA
TRBJ2-1 | - | TRBV10-2 | - | CASSDAPDDNEQFF | TGCGCCAGCAGTGATGCCCCCGACGACAATGAGCAGTTCTTC
TRBJ1-2 | - | TRBV12-3/TRBV12-4 | - | CASREAGAGYTF | TGTGCCAGCAGAGAAGCAGGGGCTGGCTACACCTTC
TRBJ2-3 | - | TRBV7-3 | - | CASKQLPSTDTQYF | TGTGCCAGTAAACAACTACCTAGCACAGATACGCAGTATTTT
TRBJ1-5 | - | TRBV6-4 | - | CASSATENQPQHF | TGTGCCAGCAGTGCGACAGAGAATCAGCCCCAGCATTTT
TRBJ2-6 | - | TRBV3-1/TRBV3-2 | TRBD1 | CASSLLRGQGISGANVLTF | TGTGCCAGCAGCCTCCTTCGTGGACAGGGGATCTCCGGGGCCAACGTCCTGACTTTC
TRBJ1-5 | - | TRBV19 | TRBD1 | CASSGTGASEEQPQHF | TGTGCCAGCTCCGGGACAGGGGCATCCGAAGAGCAGCCCCAGCATTTT
TRBJ1-4 | - | TRBV19 | - | CASSPSANEKLFF | TGTGCCAGTAGCCCCAGCGCTAATGAAAAACTGTTTTTT
TRBJ2-1 | - | TRBV3-1/TRBV3-2 | TRBD1 | CASRPTTGGSVF | TGTGCCAGCAGACCTACGACAGGGGGCTCAGTCTTC
TRBJ2-7 | - | TRBV2 | TRBD2 | CASSDVGLAYEQYF | TGTGCCAGCAGTGATGTGGGACTAGCTTACGAGCAGTACTTC
TRBJ1-3 | once | TRBV15 | - | CATSRDPGSGNTIYF | TGTGCCACCAGCAGAGATCCCGGATCTGGAAACACCATATATTTT
TRBJ2-7 | - | TRBV6-5 | - | CASSYIRIGQYYEQYF | TGTGCCAGCAGTTACATTCGGATCGGACAGTACTACGAGCAGTACTTC
TRBJ1-2 | - | TRBV5-6 | - | CAHDSYFYGYTF | TGTGCCCACGACAGTTACTTCTATGGCTACACCTTC
TRBJ1-5 | - | TRBV6-5 | TRBD1 | CASSPDRGVNQPQHF | TGTGCCAGCAGTCCGGACAGGGGGGTGAATCAGCCCCAGCATTTT
TRBJ1-6 | - | TRBV25-1 | - | CASSDQRRERSPLHF | TGTGCCAGCAGTGACCAGCGGAGGGAGCGGTCACCCCTCCACTTT
TRBJ2-3 | - | TRBV5-4 | - | CASSGAGSRGSTDTQYF | TGTGCCAGCAGTGGTGCGGGGTCTAGAGGTAGCACAGATACGCAGTATTTT
TRBJ2-2 | - | TRBV3-1/TRBV3-2 | TRBD1 | CASSPTWDRGFGELFF | TGTGCCAGCAGCCCTACATGGGACAGGGGGTTCGGGGAGCTGTTTTTT
TRBJ2-5 | - | TRBV5-5 | - | CASSIGQSQETQYF | TGTGCCAGCAGCATAGGACAATCCCAAGAGACCCAGTACTTC
TRBJ2-7 | - | TRBV5-1 | - | CASSLGGGSSYEQYF | TGCGCCAGCAGCTTGGGTGGGGGGAGCTCCTACGAGCAGTACTTC
TRBJ2-6 | - | TRBV10-3 | - | CAITGGYSGANVLTF | TGTGCCATCACTGGAGGGTACTCTGGGGCCAACGTCCTGACTTTC
TRBJ2-7 | - | TRBV5-1 | - | CASSYDPGRSYEQYF | TGCGCCAGCAGCTATGATCCGGGACGCTCCTACGAGCAGTACTTC
TRBJ1-2 | - | TRBV24-1 | - | CATSARHNYGYTF | TGTGCCACCAGTGCAAGGCACAACTATGGCTACACCTTC
TRBJ2-3 | - | TRBV12-5 | - | CASGLVPVDGADTQYF | TGTGCTAGTGGTTTGGTACCAGTGGATGGAGCAGATACGCAGTATTTT
TRBJ1-2 | - | TRBV19 | - | CASTLSGNYGYTF | TGTGCCAGTACTCTCTCAGGGAACTATGGCTACACCTTC
TRBJ1-5 | - | TRBV24-1 | - | CATSDSYQPQHF | TGTGCCACCAGTGATTCTTATCAGCCCCAGCATTTT
TRBJ1-2 | - | TRBV19 | - | CASSIAGGGYTF | TGTGCCAGTAGTATAGCTGGAGGGGGCTACACCTTC
TRBJ1-6 | - | TRBV6-5 | - | CASSPGGADHSPLHF | TGTGCCAGCAGTCCTGGAGGGGCGGATCATTCACCCCTCCACTTT
TRBJ2-2 | - | TRBV12-3/TRBV12-4 | - | CASMGGLTGELFF | TGTGCCAGCATGGGGGGCCTGACCGGGGAGCTGTTTTTT
TRBJ2-2 | few | TRBV12-5 | - | CASGLPLNTGELFF | TGTGCTAGTGGTTTGCCGCTGAACACCGGGGAGCTGTTTTTT
TRBJ1-1 | - | TRBV6-5 | - | CASSFKSGEAFF | TGTGCCAGCAGTTTCAAGAGCGGTGAAGCTTTCTTT
TRBJ1-1 | - | TRBV6-6 | TRBD1 | CASSYRGLRTEAFF | TGTGCCAGCAGTTACAGGGGGCTGCGCACTGAAGCTTTCTTT
TRBJ2-5 | - | TRBV5-1 | - | CASSLAVGAETQYF | TGCGCCAGCAGCTTGGCCGTGGGGGCAGAGACCCAGTACTTC
TRBJ2-7 | - | TRBV4-1 | TRBD1 | CASSQRQGPDEQYF | TGCGCCAGCAGCCAGAGACAGGGTCCCGACGAGCAGTACTTC
TRBJ1-1 | - | TRBV5-1 | - | CASSLVPGGVTEAFF | TGCGCCAGCAGCTTGGTGCCAGGCGGGGTCACTGAAGCTTTCTTT
TRBJ1-1 | - | TRBV5-1 | - | CASGRQDGDTEAFF | TGCGCCAGCGGCAGACAGGACGGGGACACTGAAGCTTTCTTT
TRBJ2-1 | - | TRBV5-1 | TRBD2 | CASSLASGGHEQFF | TGCGCCAGCAGCTTGGCTAGCGGGGGGCATGAGCAGTTCTTC
TRBJ2-3 | - | TRBV9 | - | CASSVRGRTDTQYF | TGTGCCAGCAGCGTACGGGGGCGCACAGATACGCAGTATTTT
TRBJ2-2 | - | TRBV10-3 | TRBD1 | CAISFGQGANTGELFF | TGTGCCATCAGTTTCGGACAGGGGGCGAACACCGGGGAGCTGTTTTTT
TRBJ1-6 | - | TRBV27 | - | CASTPGFGMNSPLHF | TGTGCCAGCACCCCGGGGTTCGGAATGAATTCACCCCTCCACTTT
TRBJ1-2 | - | TRBV28 | TRBD1 | CASSFRQGGGGGYTF | TGTGCCAGCAGTTTTCGGCAGGGGGGGGGAGGTGGCTACACCTTC
TRBJ1-5 | once | TRBV28 | - | CASRGPRRLNQPQHF | TGTGCCAGCAGGGGCCCCCGACGTCTGAATCAGCCCCAGCATTTT
TRBJ2-7 | - | TRBV7-9 | TRBD1 | CASSEIQGPTYEQYF | TGTGCCAGCAGCGAGATACAGGGGCCCACCTACGAGCAGTACTTC
TRBJ1-2 | few | TRBV27 | TRBD1 | CASSVTGSNYGYTF | TGTGCCAGCAGTGTGACAGGGAGTAACTATGGCTACACCTTC
TRBJ2-7 | - | TRBV18 | TRBD1 | CASSSQGAKYEQYF | TGTGCCAGCTCATCACAGGGGGCCAAGTACGAGCAGTACTTC
TRBJ2-7 | - | TRBV14 | TRBD2 | CASSQVTSGGAIYDF | TGTGCCAGCAGCCAAGTGACTTCCGGGGGGGCGATATACGACTTC
TRBJ2-2 | - | TRBV10-3 | - | CAIRTSQGTTGELFF | TGTGCCATCCGTACTTCTCAGGGGACCACCGGGGAGCTGTTTTTT
TRBJ1-6 | few | TRBV30 | - | CAWSGRTWNSPLHF | TGTGCCTGGAGTGGCCGGACGTGGAATTCACCCCTCCACTTT
TRBJ2-2 | - | TRBV4-1 | - | CASSQVPGATGELFF | TGCGCCAGCAGCCAAGTTCCAGGGGCCACCGGGGAGCTGTTTTTT
TRBJ1-6 | - | TRBV25-1 | - | CASSEYQPDSPLHF | TGTGCCAGCAGTGAATACCAGCCGGATTCACCCCTCCACTTT
TRBJ1-5 | - | TRBV5-5 | - | CASSVLEAGQPQHF | TGTGCCAGCAGCGTTCTGGAGGCAGGTCAGCCCCAGCATTTT
TRBJ1-1 | - | TRBV5-1 | - | CASSFGGDTEAFF | TGCGCCAGCAGCTTCGGGGGGGACACTGAAGCTTTCTTT
TRBJ2-5 | - | TRBV18 | TRBD1 | CASIRQGPGETQYF | TGTGCCAGCATCCGACAGGGGCCGGGCGAGACCCAGTACTTC
TRBJ1-2 | once | TRBV28 | TRBD1 | CASRIQGGGYFYGYTF | TGTGCCAGCAGGATACAGGGGGGCGGGTATTTCTATGGCTACACCTTC
TRBJ1-4 | once | TRBV10-3 | - | CAISESQGVVEKLFF | TGTGCCATCAGTGAATCACAGGGTGTGGTTGAAAAACTGTTTTTT
TRBJ1-1 | - | TRBV7-9 | - | CASSFRPATEAFF | TGTGCCAGCAGCTTTCGACCGGCCACTGAAGCTTTCTTT
TRBJ2-5 | - | TRBV30 | - | CAWSDPPDTPVGAQYF | TGTGCCTGGAGTGATCCCCCGGACACACCCGTTGGGGCCCAGTACTTC